This is a list of T cell receptor beta chains from one sample in a study of T cell responses to AZD1222 COVID-19 vaccine. Using immunoSEQ multiplex PCR, the repertoire was profiled, and TCRdb retains in-frame clones only, with some absent. The sample has about 63,000 clones, approximately 85% seen once. The source was peripheral blood, collected on day 0 of AZD1222 vaccination. Receptors were obtained from an adult in good health. CDR3s include the opening cysteine and the closing phenylalanine or tryptophan. The D gene is left open where the match is weak. Size is omitted from some rows. Given values are once, few, many or a class for expanded clones.

d_gene | j_gene | len | v_gene | abundance | CDR3aa | CDR3nt
. | TRBJ1-1 | 12 | TRBV3-1/TRBV3-2 | . | CASSQDLNRAFF | TGTGCCAGCAGCCAAGACTTAAATAGGGCTTTCTTT
. | TRBJ2-1 | 15 | TRBV5-1 | . | CASSLAAGSYNEQFF | TGCGCCAGCAGCTTGGCCGCAGGGTCCTACAATGAGCAGTTCTTC
. | TRBJ2-3 | 15 | TRBV9 | . | CASSVLGDSTDTQYF | TGTGCCAGCAGCGTATTAGGGGACAGCACAGATACGCAGTATTTT
. | TRBJ1-5 | 13 | TRBV6-5 | . | CASSYSTSQPQHF | TGTGCCAGCAGTTACTCGACGAGTCAGCCCCAGCATTTT
. | TRBJ2-5 | 15 | TRBV3-1/TRBV3-2 | . | CASSQDWGFQETQYF | TGTGCCAGCAGCCAAGATTGGGGATTCCAAGAGACCCAGTACTTC
. | TRBJ1-2 | 12 | TRBV29-1 | once | CSVELGGYGYTF | TGCAGCGTTGAACTAGGCGGCTATGGCTACACCTTC
. | TRBJ2-3 | 12 | TRBV15 | . | CATSRVRDTQYF | TGTGCCACCAGCAGAGTACGAGATACGCAGTATTTT
. | TRBJ1-5 | 14 | TRBV3-1/TRBV3-2 | . | CASSQGTANQPQHF | TGTGCCAGCAGCCAAGGAACCGCCAATCAGCCCCAGCATTTT
. | TRBJ2-2 | 16 | TRBV7-9 | . | CASSSPLGGDTGELFF | TGTGCCAGCAGCTCACCCTTGGGGGGCGACACCGGGGAGCTGTTTTTT
TRBD1 | TRBJ2-3 | 16 | TRBV5-1 | . | CASSLGDRVRADTQYF | TGCGCCAGCAGCTTGGGGGACAGGGTTCGGGCAGATACGCAGTATTTT
TRBD1 | TRBJ2-7 | 15 | TRBV10-3 | . | CATLQPGQGRREQYF | TGTGCCACCCTTCAGCCTGGACAGGGGAGGCGGGAGCAGTACTTC
. | TRBJ1-1 | 15 | TRBV5-1 | . | CASSLNTSPNTEAFF | TGCGCCAGCAGCTTGAACACCAGCCCGAACACTGAAGCTTTCTTT
. | TRBJ2-7 | 13 | TRBV12-3/TRBV12-4 | . | CASSRGTAVEQYF | TGTGCCAGCAGTCGGGGGACGGCTGTTGAGCAGTACTTC
. | TRBJ2-5 | 12 | TRBV29-1 | . | CSVERVKETQYF | TGCAGCGTTGAAAGGGTAAAGGAGACCCAGTACTTC
. | TRBJ2-3 | 15 | TRBV29-1 | . | CSAVVGSGRVDTQYF | TGCAGCGCCGTTGTGGGTTCGGGCCGGGTGGATACGCAGTATTTT
TRBD1 | TRBJ2-5 | 15 | TRBV4-2 | once | CASSQEDRRQETQYF | TGTGCCAGCAGCCAAGAGGACAGGCGCCAAGAGACCCAGTACTTC
. | TRBJ2-7 | 12 | TRBV2 | . | CATDTGFGSQYF | TGTGCCACCGACACGGGATTTGGCAGTCAGTACTTC